Presented here are 28 T cell receptor beta chains from one specimen sequenced in a study of CD4 T cells in relation to SARS-CoV-2 and coronaviruses. These TCRs are of unknown antigen specificity. Assay used: immunoSEQ multiplex PCR; TCRdb lists only in-frame clones, some missing. The sample consists of about 36,000 clones, approximately 80% of them appearing once. Sequenced sample: memory CD4+ T cells from PBMCs, cultured in vitro. These receptors all come from an adult with COVID-19.

J is TRBJ1-1 and V is TRBV29-1, with 7 bases lining up with TRBD1. The CDR3 runs 14 residues. Germline CDR1 SQVTM, CDR2 ANQGSEA. With V trimmed by 6 bases and J by 1 base, 8 bases remained unmatched. The CDR3 coding sequence is TGCAGCGTGCTTTCCGGGACAGCGAACACTGAAGCTTTCTTT. This codes for CSVLSGTANTEAFF.

The chain uses TRBV5-1 and TRBJ2-2; 9 bases align to TRBD1. This CDR3 has 13 residues. CDR1 is SGHRS and CDR2 is YFSETQ in the germline V gene. Trimming cost V 7 bases and J 7 bases; bases outside gene matches: 5. CDR3: CASEQGADGELFF. The DNA for the CDR3 is TGCGCCAGCGAACAGGGGGCGGACGGGGAGCTGTTTTTT.

The V gene is TRBV28, the J gene TRBJ1-5, with D hard to call. V lost 11 bases and J 4 bases, leaving 12 bases between the germline ends. The germline V gene encodes CDR1 MDHEN and CDR2 SYDVKM. The CDR3 extends over 12 amino acids. CDR3 bases: TGTGCCTCCGTTCGGGTAAATCAGCCCCAGCATTTT. This translates into CASVRVNQPQHF.

The chain carries TRBV6-5 and TRBJ2-7; 8 positions match TRBD1. Germline-derived CDR1 and CDR2 are MNHEY and SVGAGI. With V trimmed by 7 bases and J by 4 bases, 9 bases remained unmatched. The CDR3 consists of 14 residues. This chain's CDR3 is CASIVTGAWYEQYF. The CDR3, as DNA: TGTGCCAGCATAGTGACAGGGGCTTGGTACGAGCAGTACTTC.

This CDR3 is CASSDLGRGGYEQYF. The CDR3 nucleotides read TGTGCCAGCAGTGACCTAGGGCGGGGCGGGTACGAGCAGTACTTC. The genes are TRBV6-1 and TRBJ2-7; possibly TRBD2 for D (6 bases). The germline CDR1 and CDR2 sequences are MNHNS and SASEGT. The CDR3 runs to 15 residues. V was shortened by 3 bases and J by 4 bases, with 16 bases between the two germline ends.

The count of this clone is one. The rearrangement links TRBV28 to TRBJ1-2; D might be TRBD1 (6 bases). Trimming pared 11 bases from V and 4 bases from J, leaving 14 bases between. The CDR3 length is 12 residues. Germline CDR1 reads MDHEN; CDR2 reads SYDVKM. In DNA, the CDR3 is TGTGCCGCAGGGCGGGGGGCCTATGGCTACACCTTC. This gives the protein CAAGRGAYGYTF.

This chain links TRBV28 with TRBJ1-4; unclear D gene. V was trimmed by 5 bases and J by 12 bases, leaving 10 bases between them. This CDR3 has 11 residues. Germline values: CDR1 MDHEN, CDR2 SYDVKM. The CDR3 DNA reads as TGTGCCAGCAGTACACGGTTAGAACTGTTTTTT. Protein product: CASSTRLELFF.

In its sample, this clone was seen a few times. The V gene is TRBV30, the J gene TRBJ2-3; TRBD2 matches 9 bases. CDR3 length: 16 amino acids. With V trimmed by 2 bases and J by 0 bases, 6 bases remained unmatched. Germline loops: CDR1 GTSNPN, CDR2 SVGIG (reference sequence). The CDR3 DNA reads TGTGCCTGGAGTCCCGGACTAGCGCTGAGCACAGATACGCAGTATTTT. Translating gives CAWSPGLALSTDTQYF. Variable domain in full (rest from reference TRBV30 and TRBJ2-3): SQTIHQWPATLVQPVGSPLSLECTVEGTSNPNLYWYRQAAGRGLQLLFYSVGIGQISSEVPQNLSASRPQDRQFILSSKKLLLSDSGFYLCAWSPGLALSTDTQYFGPGTRLTVL.

This chain uses TRBV10-3 with TRBJ1-1; D is unclear. Germline-derived CDR1 and CDR2 are ENHRY and SYGVKD. CDR3 length: 18 amino acids. Trimming cost V 4 bases and J 1 base, with 22 bases left between them. The CDR3 reads CAISVYDGKLFRNTEAFF. The CDR3 nucleotides read TGTGCCATCAGTGTTTACGACGGGAAGTTATTTAGGAACACTGAAGCTTTCTTT.

The J gene is TRBJ1-5, the V gene TRBV27, with D uncertain. The ends were cut back, 3 bases at V and 5 bases at J, with 8 bases in the middle. Germline CDR1 is MNHEY and CDR2 is SMNVEV (reference sequence). This CDR3 contains 13 residues. CDR3 sequence (DNA): TGTGCCAGCAGTTTCCAGGAATATCAGCCCCAGCATTTT. Translating gives CASSFQEYQPQHF.

This clone turned up a few times. The chain joins TRBV6-2 or TRBV6-3 to TRBJ2-6; 8 nucleotides match TRBD1. The CDR3 spans 16 residues. Germline V gives CDR1 MNHEY, CDR2 SVGEGT. V trimming: 6 bases; J trimming: 1 base; junction bases outside the gene matches: 5. The CDR3 is CASSNTGGSGANVLTF. Written as DNA, the CDR3 is TGTGCCAGCAGCAACACAGGGGGTTCTGGGGCCAACGTCCTGACTTTC.

The chain recombines TRBV14 with TRBJ2-1; D remains ambiguous. The V and J ends lost 4 bases and 6 bases respectively, with 13 bases between them. Per the germline V gene, CDR1 is SGHDN and CDR2 is FVKESK. The CDR3 loop spans 14 amino acids. The CDR3 sequence is CASSPVGYLNEQFF. The DNA of the CDR3 is TGTGCCAGCAGCCCGGTCGGGTATCTCAATGAGCAGTTCTTC. The full variable domain, with the rest looked up from reference TRBV14 and TRBJ2-1, is EAGVTQFPSHSVIEKGQTVTLRCDPISGHDNLYWYRRVMGKEIKFLLHFVKESKQDESGMPNNRFLAERTGGTYSTLKVQPAELEDSGVYFCASSPVGYLNEQFFGPGTRLTVL.

The chain employs TRBV27 and TRBJ2-2, with 9 bases identical to TRBD2. Trimming at V came to 6 bases and at J to 5 bases, leaving 13 bases not matched to a gene. The CDR3 consists of 17 residues. Germline CDR1 MNHEY, CDR2 SMNVEV (reference sequence). The CDR3: CASSRRSSGEGTGELFF. In nucleotides, the CDR3 is TGTGCCAGCAGCCGAAGGTCTAGCGGGGAGGGGACCGGGGAGCTGTTTTTT.

This clone was seen more than once but under ten times. J is TRBJ2-7 and V is TRBV5-1; TRBD2 aligns across 12 bases. Losses at the gene ends were 0 bases for V and 1 base for J; bases not matched to a gene: 11. The CDR3 totals 19 residues. Germline V gene lookup returns CDR1 SGHRS and CDR2 YFSETQ. This chain's CDR3 is CASSLAPTSGSYLSYEQYF. CDR3 sequence (DNA): TGCGCCAGCAGCTTGGCCCCGACTAGCGGGAGTTATCTTTCCTACGAGCAGTACTTC.

This chain connects TRBV5-5 to TRBJ2-3; D gene ambiguous. The CDR3 totals 14 residues. Looked up from germline, CDR1 is SGHKS and CDR2 is YYEKEE (reference sequence). Trimming left V 2 bases short and J 2 bases short, with 9 bases between. The CDR3 DNA is TGTGCCAGCAGCTTCTGGCAGGACACAGATACGCAGTATTTT. Translating gives CASSFWQDTDTQYF.

The sample holds a few counts of this clone. This sequence joins TRBV6-5 and TRBJ1-6; TRBD1 matches 8 bases. This CDR3 region has 14 residues. Germline CDR1 MNHEY, CDR2 SVGAGI. Losses at the gene ends were 7 bases for V and 6 bases for J; bases not matched to a gene: 5. The CDR3 here is CASMQGALNSPLHF. The CDR3 region has the DNA TGTGCCAGCATGCAGGGGGCCCTTAATTCACCCCTCCACTTT.

There are a few counts of this clone. This sequence joins TRBV2 and TRBJ1-4; D not certain. CDR3 length equals 12 residues. Per the germline V gene, CDR1 is SNHLY and CDR2 is FYNNEI. Trimming cost V 7 bases and J 8 bases, with 11 bases left between them. CDR3 nucleotide sequence: TGTGCCAGCACCGGTTATAACGAAAAACTGTTTTTT. It encodes CASTGYNEKLFF.

The chain couples TRBV15 to TRBJ1-5, with TRBD1 matching 9 bases. V lost 3 bases, J lost 2 bases, and 2 bases stayed unmatched. In germline, CDR1 is LNHNV, CDR2 YYDKDF (reference sequence). The CDR3 runs 15 residues. The CDR3 nucleotides read TGTGCCACCAGCAGGGACAGGGGTCGCAATCAGCCCCAGCATTTT. Its protein is CATSRDRGRNQPQHF.

This chain links TRBV28 with TRBJ1-2, with D maybe TRBD1 (5 bases). With 5 bases removed from V and 0 bases from J, the gap between germline ends came to 10 bases. Germline V gene lookup returns CDR1 MDHEN and CDR2 SYDVKM. This CDR3 spans 14 amino acids. The CDR3 sequence is CASSRGGANYGYTF. CDR3 in DNA: TGTGCCAGCAGTCGCGGGGGGGCTAACTATGGCTACACCTTC.

This clone showed up just a few times. The CDR3 DNA reads TGCGCCAGCAGCCAAATCTCCTACAATGAGCAGTTCTTC. Translation: CASSQISYNEQFF. The V gene is TRBV4-3, the J gene TRBJ2-1; D is unclear. Trimming stripped 2 bases from V and 0 bases from J, with 2 bases between. CDR1 LGHNA and CDR2 YSLEER come from the germline V gene. This CDR3 spans 13 amino acids.

The V and J genes are TRBV27 and TRBJ2-3; 8 bases align to TRBD2. Germline CDR1 MNHEY, CDR2 SMNVEV (reference sequence). The CDR3 is 17 residues long. Losses at the gene ends were 4 bases for V and 0 bases for J; bases not matched to a gene: 9. The CDR3: CASSSLHGTRSTDTQYF. CDR3 bases: TGTGCCAGCAGTTCCCTCCACGGGACTAGGAGCACAGATACGCAGTATTTT.

The rearrangement joins TRBV9 to TRBJ2-3, with 8 bases lining up with TRBD2. This CDR3 is built from 19 residues. In germline, CDR1 is SGDLS, CDR2 YYNGEE. V trimming: 0 bases; J trimming: 1 base; junction bases outside the gene matches: 13. CDR3 DNA sequence: TGTGCCAGCAGCGTAGGCCCAGCGGGGGCCTACAGTGGCACAGATACGCAGTATTTT. This translates into CASSVGPAGAYSGTDTQYF.

The chain is built from TRBV7-9 and TRBJ2-7, with TRBD1 matching over 7 bases. Germline loops: CDR1 SEHNR, CDR2 FQNEAQ (reference sequence). This CDR3 comprises 16 residues. V gave up 4 bases and J gave up 7 bases; unmatched junction bases: 16. Here the CDR3 DNA reads TGTGCCAGCAGCTCCACCAAGAGACAGGGAAATGGGGAGCAGTACTTC. Protein sequence: CASSSTKRQGNGEQYF.

The chain has TRBV2 and TRBJ2-1, with D perhaps matching TRBD2 (5 bases). The CDR3 consists of 14 residues. Germline V gene lookup returns CDR1 SNHLY and CDR2 FYNNEI. The V gene lost 8 bases and the J gene lost 8 bases, with 19 bases spanning the gap. CDR3 sequence reads: CASVRTFVLDEQFF. CDR3 bases: TGTGCCAGCGTCCGGACTTTCGTTTTGGATGAGCAGTTCTTC.

The V gene is TRBV20-1, the J gene TRBJ2-5; no reliable D call. The V gene's germline CDR1 is DFQATT and CDR2 SNEGSKA (reference sequence). V shed 0 bases and J shed 5 bases, with 1 base lying between them. The CDR3 runs 10 residues. In DNA form, the CDR3 reads TGCAGTGCTAGAGAGGAGACCCAGTACTTC. Protein sequence: CSAREETQYF.

This clone showed up just once. The chain couples TRBV7-9 to TRBJ2-3, with D tentatively TRBD2 (7 bases). The CDR3 is made up of 16 amino acids. Germline CDR1 SEHNR, CDR2 FQNEAQ (reference sequence). The V gene lost 5 bases and the J gene lost 3 bases, with 18 bases spanning the gap. CDR3 region: CASSPGRGGETDTQYF. The CDR3 bases are TGTGCCAGCAGCCCCGGGAGAGGGGGGGAAACAGATACGCAGTATTTT.

V gene TRBV6-2 or TRBV6-3 combines with J gene TRBJ2-4, with no clear D. Germline CDR1 MNHEY, CDR2 SVGEGT. Trimming left V 5 bases short and J 0 bases short, with 11 bases between. The length of the CDR3 is 15 residues. The CDR3 spells CASSDKTEAKNIQYF. The CDR3 DNA is TGTGCCAGCAGTGATAAGACGGAAGCCAAAAACATTCAGTACTTC.

This chain joins TRBV15 and TRBJ2-1; 8 bases are a match to TRBD2. J lost 8 bases, V lost 1 base, and 7 bases had no gene match. CDR1 and CDR2 (germline): LNHNV, YYDKDF (reference sequence). This CDR3 is built from 15 residues. The CDR3 region is CATSRASGGADEQFF. The CDR3 DNA is TGTGCCACCAGCAGAGCCTCCGGGGGGGCCGATGAGCAGTTCTTC.